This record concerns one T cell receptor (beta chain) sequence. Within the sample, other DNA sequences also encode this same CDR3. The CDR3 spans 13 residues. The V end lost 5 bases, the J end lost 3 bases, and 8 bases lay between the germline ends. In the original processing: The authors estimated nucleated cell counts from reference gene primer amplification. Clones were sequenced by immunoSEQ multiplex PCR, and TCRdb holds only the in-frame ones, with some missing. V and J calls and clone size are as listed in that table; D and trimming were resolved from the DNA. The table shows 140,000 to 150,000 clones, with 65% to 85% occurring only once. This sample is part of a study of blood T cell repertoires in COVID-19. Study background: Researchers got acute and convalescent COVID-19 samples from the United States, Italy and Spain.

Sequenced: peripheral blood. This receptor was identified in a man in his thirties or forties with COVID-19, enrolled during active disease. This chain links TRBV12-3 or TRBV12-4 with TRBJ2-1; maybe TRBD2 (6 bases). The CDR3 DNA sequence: TGTGCCAGCAGTCCGACTAGCTACAATGAGCAGTTCTTC. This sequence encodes CASSPTSYNEQFF.